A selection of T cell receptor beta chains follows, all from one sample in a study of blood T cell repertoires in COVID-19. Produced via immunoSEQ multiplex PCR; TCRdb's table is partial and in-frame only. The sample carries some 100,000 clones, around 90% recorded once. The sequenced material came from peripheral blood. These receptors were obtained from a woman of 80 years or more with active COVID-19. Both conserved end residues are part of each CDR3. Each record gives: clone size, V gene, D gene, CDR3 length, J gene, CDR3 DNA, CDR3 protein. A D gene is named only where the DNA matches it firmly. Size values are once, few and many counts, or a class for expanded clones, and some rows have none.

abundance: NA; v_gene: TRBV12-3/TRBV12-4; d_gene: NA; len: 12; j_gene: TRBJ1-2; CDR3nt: TGTGCCAGCAGTTTGGGCCAGTATGGCTACACCTTC; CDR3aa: CASSLGQYGYTF
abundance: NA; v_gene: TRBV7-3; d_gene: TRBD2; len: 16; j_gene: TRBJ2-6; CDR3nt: TGTGCCAGCAGCCCCGGGGGGACCTCTGGGGCCAACGTCCTGACTTTC; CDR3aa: CASSPGGTSGANVLTF
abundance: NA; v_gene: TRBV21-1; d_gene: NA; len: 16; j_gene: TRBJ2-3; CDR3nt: TGTGCCAGCAGCAAAAAGGGGGACACTTGCACAGATACGCAGTATTTT; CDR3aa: CASSKKGDTCTDTQYF
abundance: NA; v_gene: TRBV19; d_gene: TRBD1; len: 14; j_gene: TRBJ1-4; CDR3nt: TGTGCCAGTAGCCCGACAGGGGGCAATGAAAAACTGTTTTTT; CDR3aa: CASSPTGGNEKLFF
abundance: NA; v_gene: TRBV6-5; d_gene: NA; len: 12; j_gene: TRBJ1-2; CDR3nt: TGTGCCAGCAGCCGGGGAGACTATGGCTACACCTTC; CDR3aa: CASSRGDYGYTF
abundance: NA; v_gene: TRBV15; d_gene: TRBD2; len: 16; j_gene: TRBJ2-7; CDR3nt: TGTGCCACCAGCAGAGCCCCTAGCGGGAGTTTTAACGAGCAGTACTTC; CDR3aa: CATSRAPSGSFNEQYF
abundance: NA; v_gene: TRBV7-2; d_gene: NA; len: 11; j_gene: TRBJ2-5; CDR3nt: TGTGCCAGCAGCCTTAAAGAGACCCAGTACTTC; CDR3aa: CASSLKETQYF
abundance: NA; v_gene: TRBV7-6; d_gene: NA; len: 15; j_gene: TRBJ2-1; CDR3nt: TGTGCCAGCAGCCTTCGCAGGGCCCCCTACAATGAGCAGTTCTTC; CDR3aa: CASSLRRAPYNEQFF
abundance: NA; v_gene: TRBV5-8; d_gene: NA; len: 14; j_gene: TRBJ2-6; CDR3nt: TGTGCCAGCAGCGTCGGCTCTGGGGCCAACGTCCTGACTTTC; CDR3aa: CASSVGSGANVLTF
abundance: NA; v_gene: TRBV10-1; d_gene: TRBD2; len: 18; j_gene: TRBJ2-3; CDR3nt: TGCGCCAGCAGCGCCCTAGCGGGGACCCTGGGTAGAACAGATACGCAGTATTTT; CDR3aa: CASSALAGTLGRTDTQYF
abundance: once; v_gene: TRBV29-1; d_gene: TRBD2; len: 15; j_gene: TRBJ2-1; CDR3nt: TGCAGCTCTGAGGGAGGGATTGGCTCCTACAATGAGCAGTTCTTC; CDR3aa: CSSEGGIGSYNEQFF
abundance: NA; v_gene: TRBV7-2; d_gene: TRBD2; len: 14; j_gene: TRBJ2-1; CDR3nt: TGTGCCAGCAGCTTTTCATCGCGGGAGGGCAAGCAGTTCTTC; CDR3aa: CASSFSSREGKQFF
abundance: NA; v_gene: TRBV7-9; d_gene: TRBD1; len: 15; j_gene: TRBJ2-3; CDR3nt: TGTGCCAGCAGACCTAGGACAGGGCCCACAGATACGCAGTATTTT; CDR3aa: CASRPRTGPTDTQYF
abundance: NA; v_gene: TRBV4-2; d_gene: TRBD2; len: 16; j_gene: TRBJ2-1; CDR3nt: TGTGCCAGCAGCCAAGATCTAGCGGGCGGACACAATGAGCAGTTCTTC; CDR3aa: CASSQDLAGGHNEQFF
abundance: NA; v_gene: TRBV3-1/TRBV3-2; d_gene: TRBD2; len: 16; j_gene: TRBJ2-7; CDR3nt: TGTGCCAGCAGCCTCGGGACTAGCCGGGGGGACTACGAGCAGTACTTC; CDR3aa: CASSLGTSRGDYEQYF
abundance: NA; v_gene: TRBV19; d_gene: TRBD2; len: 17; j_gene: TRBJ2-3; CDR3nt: TGTGCCAGTCAGAACCCGGGACTAGCGGCTAGCACAGATACGCAGTATTTT; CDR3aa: CASQNPGLAASTDTQYF
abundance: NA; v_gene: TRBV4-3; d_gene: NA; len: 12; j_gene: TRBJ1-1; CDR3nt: TGCGCCAGCAGCCAGCAGGGAACTGAAGCTTTCTTT; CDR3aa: CASSQQGTEAFF
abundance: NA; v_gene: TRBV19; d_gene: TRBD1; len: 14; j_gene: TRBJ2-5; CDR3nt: TGTGCCAGTAGTATCACGGGACAGACGGGGACCCAGTACTTC; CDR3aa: CASSITGQTGTQYF
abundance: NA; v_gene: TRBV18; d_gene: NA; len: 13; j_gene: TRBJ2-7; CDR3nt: TGTGCCAGCTCACCGGGACATTCCTACGAGCAGTACTTC; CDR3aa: CASSPGHSYEQYF
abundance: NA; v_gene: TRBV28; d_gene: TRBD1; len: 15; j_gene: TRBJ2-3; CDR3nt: TGTGCCAGCAGTTTTTCAGGGGGCGCGATAGATACGCAGTATTTT; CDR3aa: CASSFSGGAIDTQYF
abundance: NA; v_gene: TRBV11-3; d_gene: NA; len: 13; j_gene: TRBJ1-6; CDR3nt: TGTGCCAGCAGCCTCCGACAGAATTCACCCCTCCACTTT; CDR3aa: CASSLRQNSPLHF
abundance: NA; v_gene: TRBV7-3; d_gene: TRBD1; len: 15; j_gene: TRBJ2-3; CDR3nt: TGTGCCAGCAGCTCCCCTACAGGGGGGAAGGATACGCAGTATTTT; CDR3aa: CASSSPTGGKDTQYF
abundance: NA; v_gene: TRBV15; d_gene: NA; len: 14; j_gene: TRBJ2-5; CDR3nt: TGTGCCACCAGCAGTGGAGGGGAGAGAGAGACCCAGTACTTC; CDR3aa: CATSSGGERETQYF
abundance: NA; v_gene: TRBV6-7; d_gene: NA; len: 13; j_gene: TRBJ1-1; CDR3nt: TGTGCCAGCACCGGGGGTTGTTTAACTGAAGCTTTCTTT; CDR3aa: CASTGGCLTEAFF
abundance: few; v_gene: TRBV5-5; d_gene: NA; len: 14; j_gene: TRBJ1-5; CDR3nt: TGTGCCAGCAGCTTTACAGATAGCAATCAGCCCCAGCATTTT; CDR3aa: CASSFTDSNQPQHF
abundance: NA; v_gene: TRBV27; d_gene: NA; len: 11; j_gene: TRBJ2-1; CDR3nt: TGTGCCAGCTTAGGGAGCGGTGAGCAGTTCTTC; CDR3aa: CASLGSGEQFF
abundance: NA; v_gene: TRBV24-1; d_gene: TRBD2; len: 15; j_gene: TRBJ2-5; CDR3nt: TGTGCCACCAGTGACCAGAAGGACACTCTAGCGGCCCAGTACTTC; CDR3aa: CATSDQKDTLAAQYF
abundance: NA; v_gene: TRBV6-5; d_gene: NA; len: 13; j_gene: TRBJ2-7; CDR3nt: TGTGCCAGCAGTACCCAGGGCATCCACGAGCAGTACTTC; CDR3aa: CASSTQGIHEQYF
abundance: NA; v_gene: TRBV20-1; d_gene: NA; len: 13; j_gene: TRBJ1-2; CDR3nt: TGCAGTGCTAGTGGAGACACGACCTATGGCTACACCTTC; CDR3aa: CSASGDTTYGYTF
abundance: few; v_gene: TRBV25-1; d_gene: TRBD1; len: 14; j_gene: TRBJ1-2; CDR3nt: TGTGCCAGCAGTGCACCGGGACAGGACTATGGCTACACCTTC; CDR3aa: CASSAPGQDYGYTF
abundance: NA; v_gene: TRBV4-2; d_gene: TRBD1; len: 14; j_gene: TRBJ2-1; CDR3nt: TGTGCCAGCAGCCCGGGACAGGGGGTCTATGAGCAGTTCTTC; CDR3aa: CASSPGQGVYEQFF
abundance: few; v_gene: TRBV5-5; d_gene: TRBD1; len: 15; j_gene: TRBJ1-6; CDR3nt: TGTGCCAGCAGCTTGGCTGACAGGGACGGTTCACCCCTCCACTTT; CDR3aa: CASSLADRDGSPLHF
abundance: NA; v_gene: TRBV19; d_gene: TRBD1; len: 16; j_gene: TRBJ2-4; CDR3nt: TGTGCCAGTAGTCCCGGGGACAGGCCTAAGGCGGACATTCAGTACTTC; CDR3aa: CASSPGDRPKADIQYF
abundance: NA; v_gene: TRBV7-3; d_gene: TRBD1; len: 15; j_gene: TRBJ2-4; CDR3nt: TGTGCCAGCAGCTTAAGCCCAGGGGGCCAAAACATTCAGTACTTC; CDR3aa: CASSLSPGGQNIQYF